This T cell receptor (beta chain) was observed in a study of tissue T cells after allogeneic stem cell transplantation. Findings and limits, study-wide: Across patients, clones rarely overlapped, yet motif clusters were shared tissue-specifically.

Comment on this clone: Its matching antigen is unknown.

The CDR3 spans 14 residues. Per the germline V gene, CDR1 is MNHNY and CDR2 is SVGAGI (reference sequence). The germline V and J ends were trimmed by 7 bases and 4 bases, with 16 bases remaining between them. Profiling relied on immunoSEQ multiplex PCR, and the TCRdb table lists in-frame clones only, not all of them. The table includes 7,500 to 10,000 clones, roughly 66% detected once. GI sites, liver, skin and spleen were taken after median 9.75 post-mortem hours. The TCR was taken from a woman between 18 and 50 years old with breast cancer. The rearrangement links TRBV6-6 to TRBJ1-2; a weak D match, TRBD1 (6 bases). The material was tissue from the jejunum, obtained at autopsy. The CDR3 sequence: CASNDRQAFYGYTF. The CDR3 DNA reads TGTGCCAGCAACGATAGACAGGCCTTCTATGGCTACACCTTC.